What follows are 18 T cell receptor beta chains derived from one specimen sequenced in a study of cytomegalovirus exposure and HLA in healthy donors. The repertoire was sequenced with immunoSEQ multiplex PCR; TCRdb's copy has only in-frame clones and lacks some. The repertoire holds tens of thousands of clones, with 85% to 90% as singletons. The source material was PBMCs. These TCRs come from a woman under 30 in good health and CMV-seropositive.

This chain connects TRBV10-3 to TRBJ1-3, with a possible D match to TRBD1 (6 bases). The CDR3 consists of 15 residues. V was trimmed by 5 bases and J by 2 bases, leaving 13 bases between them. Germline assignment: CDR1 ENHRY and CDR2 SYGVKD. For the CDR3, the DNA is TGTGCCATCAGTAACCCGACAGGAACTGGAAACACCATATATTTT. Its translation: CAISNPTGTGNTIYF.

The CDR3 is CASSIFRTSGSYNEQFF. CDR3 coding DNA: TGTGCCAGTAGTATATTCCGGACTAGCGGGAGCTACAATGAGCAGTTCTTC. The rearrangement joins TRBV19 to TRBJ2-1; 13 nucleotides align to TRBD2. The V gene end was trimmed by 2 bases and the J gene end by 3 bases; junction bases not matched to a gene: 4. The CDR3 spans 17 residues. Germline CDR1 is LNHDA and CDR2 is SQIVND (reference sequence).

The chain recombines TRBV10-2 with TRBJ2-6; the match to TRBD1 covers 9 bases. This CDR3 comprises 18 residues. CDR1 and CDR2 from the germline V gene are WSHSY and SAAADI. Trimming at V came to 2 bases and at J to 0 bases, leaving 5 bases not matched to a gene. CDR3 in amino acids: CASSEIGQGRSGANVLTF. The CDR3, as DNA: TGCGCCAGCAGTGAGATTGGACAGGGGCGCTCTGGGGCCAACGTCCTGACTTTC.

This chain uses TRBV4-1 with TRBJ1-1; D may be TRBD1 (5 bases). Germline V gene lookup returns CDR1 MGHRA and CDR2 YSYEKL. V was cut by 4 bases and J by 1 base, with 16 bases left in between. The CDR3 sequence is 16 residues long. CDR3 sequence (DNA): TGCGCCAGCAGCCGGGAGCCGGGACTTAGGAACACTGAAGCTTTCTTT. Protein product: CASSREPGLRNTEAFF.

V usage is TRBV9 and J usage is TRBJ2-7; D might be TRBD2 (5 bases). The germline V gene has CDR1 SGDLS and CDR2 YYNGEE. The CDR3 has 15 amino acids. Deletions cut 0 bases from V and 3 bases from J, with 13 bases between. The CDR3: CASSVGGAVDYEQYF. The DNA of the CDR3 is TGTGCCAGCAGCGTAGGGGGAGCGGTAGACTACGAGCAGTACTTC.

The chain carries TRBV5-4 and TRBJ2-1; 15 bases map to TRBD2. There are 17 residues in the CDR3. Germline assignment: CDR1 SGHNT and CDR2 YYREEE (reference sequence). With V trimmed by 3 bases and J by 7 bases, 8 bases remained unmatched. The CDR3 DNA reads as TGTGCCAGCAGCTCGGGACTAGCGGGAGGCCTTACGAATGAGCAGTTCTTC. This translates into CASSSGLAGGLTNEQFF.

The chain carries TRBV6-1 and TRBJ1-1; D might be TRBD1 (5 bases). The germline CDR1 and CDR2 sequences are MNHNS and SASEGT. Trimming shortened V by 5 bases and J by 1 base, and 8 bases separated the two germline ends. The CDR3 totals 13 residues. The CDR3 protein is CASSLGQNTEAFF. CDR3 nucleotides: TGTGCCAGCAGTCTCGGACAGAACACTGAAGCTTTCTTT.

The chain employs TRBV5-1 and TRBJ2-6, with D possibly matching TRBD2 (6 bases). Germline V gene data show CDR1 as SGHRS and CDR2 as YFSETQ. CDR3 length: 17 amino acids. With 0 bases removed from V and 0 bases from J, the gap between germline ends came to 10 bases. The CDR3 nucleotides read TGCGCCAGCAGCTTGGACTCGGGGGTCTCTGGGGCCAACGTCCTGACTTTC. The encoded protein is CASSLDSGVSGANVLTF.

The V gene is TRBV6-1, the J gene TRBJ2-2; D is unclear. Trimming stripped 2 bases from V and 1 base from J, with 5 bases between. Germline CDR1 and CDR2: MNHNS and SASEGT. The length of the CDR3 is 14 residues. The CDR3 nucleotides are TGTGCCAGCAGTGAACCCGGGAACACCGGGGAGCTGTTTTTT. As protein: CASSEPGNTGELFF.

The chain has TRBV9 and TRBJ2-3, with TRBD2 matching over 12 bases. CDR1 SGDLS and CDR2 YYNGEE come from the germline V gene. With V trimmed by 1 base and J by 5 bases, 8 bases remained unmatched. This CDR3 has 17 amino acids. The CDR3 protein is CASSVPLAGGRKDTQYF. The CDR3 DNA reads as TGTGCCAGCAGCGTACCGCTAGCGGGAGGGCGGAAAGATACGCAGTATTTT.

The rearrangement links TRBV18 to TRBJ1-1; TRBD1 matches 8 bases. Trimming at V came to 1 base and at J to 0 bases, leaving 7 bases not matched to a gene. The CDR3 contains 17 residues. Germline V gene data show CDR1 as KGHSH and CDR2 as LQKENI. The CDR3 coding sequence is TGTGCCAGCTCACCACGCGATCCAGGGGGCCTGAACACTGAAGCTTTCTTT. Translating it yields CASSPRDPGGLNTEAFF. Together with reference TRBV18 and TRBJ1-1, the CDR3 gives the full variable domain: NAGVMQNPRHLVRRRGQEARLRCSPMKGHSHVYWYRQLPEEGLKFMVYLQKENIIDESGMPKERFSAEFPKEGPSILRIQQVVRGDSAAYFCASSPRDPGGLNTEAFFGQGTRLTVV.

This chain joins TRBV7-9 and TRBJ2-7, with 10 bases that match TRBD2. The CDR3 sequence is 15 residues long. The V segment lost 3 bases and the J segment 5 bases; nucleotides outside the gene matches: 7. Germline lookup yields CDR1 SEHNR and CDR2 FQNEAQ (reference sequence). CDR3 protein: CASSLQAGGPNEQYF. CDR3 bases: TGTGCCAGCAGCTTGCAAGCGGGAGGGCCTAACGAGCAGTACTTC.

This clone was seen once. The genes are TRBV7-9 and TRBJ2-2, with D possibly being TRBD1 (7 bases). The V gene's germline CDR1 is SEHNR and CDR2 FQNEAQ (reference sequence). The V end was cut by 4 bases, the J end by 1 base, with 13 bases between. CDR3 size: 16 residues. The CDR3 region is CASSSIQGGNTGELFF. As DNA, the CDR3 is TGTGCCAGCAGCTCCATCCAGGGGGGGAACACCGGGGAGCTGTTTTTT.

Here the CDR3 DNA reads TGTGCCAGCAGCTTGGACGCGGCAAACTACGAGCAGTACTTC. It yields the protein CASSLDAANYEQYF. The J gene is TRBJ2-7, the V gene TRBV5-6; no firm D call. The CDR3 is 14 amino acids. V lost 0 bases, J lost 3 bases, and 10 bases lay in between. In germline, CDR1 is SGHDT, CDR2 YYEEEE.

The rearrangement uses TRBV2 and TRBJ1-2; D not certain. Germline V lookup: CDR1 SNHLY, CDR2 FYNNEI. This CDR3 region has 14 residues. The germline V and J ends were trimmed by 1 base and 4 bases, with 10 bases remaining between them. The CDR3 protein is CASSEVLVGYGYTF. In nucleotides, the CDR3 is TGTGCCAGCAGTGAAGTCCTAGTGGGCTATGGCTACACCTTC.

The chain combines TRBV7-2 with TRBJ2-2; 10 positions agree with TRBD2. The CDR3 loop spans 18 amino acids. V gave up 2 bases and J gave up 0 bases; unmatched junction bases: 6. Germline CDR1 reads SGHTA; CDR2 reads FQGNSA. CDR3 in amino acids: CASSLFSSGSANTGELFF. As DNA, the CDR3 is TGTGCCAGCAGCTTATTTTCTAGCGGGAGCGCGAACACCGGGGAGCTGTTTTTT.

The gene calls are TRBV4-1 and TRBJ2-7; 7 bases fit TRBD1. The CDR3 is made up of 15 amino acids. The V gene's germline CDR1 is MGHRA and CDR2 YSYEKL. Trimming cost V 3 bases and J 0 bases; bases outside gene matches: 5. This CDR3 reads CASSHRTGPSYEQYF. In nucleotides, the CDR3 is TGCGCCAGCAGCCACAGGACAGGACCCTCCTACGAGCAGTACTTC.

The chain is built from TRBV11-3 and TRBJ2-3; the D gene is possibly TRBD1 (6 bases). The CDR3 covers 15 residues. CDR1 is SGHNT, CDR2 YENEEA, per germline. V was shortened by 3 bases and J by 1 base, with 11 bases between the two germline ends. The CDR3 reads CASSLRSGGTDTQYF. In DNA, the CDR3 is TGTGCCAGCAGCTTGAGGTCAGGGGGCACAGATACGCAGTATTTT. Together with reference TRBV11-3 and TRBJ2-3, the CDR3 gives the full variable domain: EAGVVQSPRYKIIEKKQPVAFWCNPISGHNTLYWYLQNLGQGPELLIRYENEEAVDDSQLPKDRFSAERLKGVDSTLKIQPAELGDSAVYLCASSLRSGGTDTQYFGPGTRLTVL.